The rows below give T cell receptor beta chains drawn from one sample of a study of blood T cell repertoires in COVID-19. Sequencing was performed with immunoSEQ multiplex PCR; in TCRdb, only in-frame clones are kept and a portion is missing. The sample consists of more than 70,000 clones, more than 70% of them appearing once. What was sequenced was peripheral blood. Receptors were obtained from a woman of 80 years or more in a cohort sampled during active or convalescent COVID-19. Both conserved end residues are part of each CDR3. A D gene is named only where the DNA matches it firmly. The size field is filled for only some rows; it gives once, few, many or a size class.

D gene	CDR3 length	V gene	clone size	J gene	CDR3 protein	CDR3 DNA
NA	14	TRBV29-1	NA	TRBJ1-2	CSVEDHGGHYGYTF	TGCAGCGTTGAAGATCACGGGGGGCACTATGGCTACACCTTC
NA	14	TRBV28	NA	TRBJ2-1	CASSFHPAYNEQFF	TGTGCCAGCAGCTTCCACCCGGCCTACAATGAGCAGTTCTTC
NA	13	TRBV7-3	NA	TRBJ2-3	CASSRGMGDTQYF	TGTGCCAGCAGCCGGGGGATGGGAGATACGCAGTATTTT
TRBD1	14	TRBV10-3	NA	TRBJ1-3	CAVGQGLSGNTIYF	TGTGCCGTCGGACAGGGACTCTCTGGAAACACCATATATTTT
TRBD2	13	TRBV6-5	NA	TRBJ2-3	CAGTSGNADTQYF	TGTGCCGGGACTAGCGGGAACGCAGATACGCAGTATTTT
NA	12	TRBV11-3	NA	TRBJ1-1	CASSFSRTEAFF	TGTGCCAGCAGCTTTTCCCGCACTGAAGCTTTCTTT
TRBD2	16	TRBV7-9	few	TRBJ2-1	CASSLRFLAGANEQFF	TGTGCCAGCAGCTTACGGTTCCTAGCGGGAGCCAACGAGCAGTTCTTC
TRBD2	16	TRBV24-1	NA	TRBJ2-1	CATSKGTSGAYNEQFF	TGTGCCACCAGTAAAGGGACTAGCGGGGCCTACAATGAGCAGTTCTTC
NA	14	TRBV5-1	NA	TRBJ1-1	CASSLNGGRTEAFF	TGCGCCAGCAGCTTGAACGGCGGCCGAACTGAAGCTTTCTTT
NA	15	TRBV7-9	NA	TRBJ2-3	CASSLWTGVGDTQYF	TGTGCCAGCAGCTTATGGACCGGGGTAGGAGATACGCAGTATTTT
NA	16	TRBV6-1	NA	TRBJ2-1	CASSEASWFQGNEQFF	TGTGCCAGCAGTGAGGCCTCTTGGTTCCAGGGCAATGAGCAGTTCTTC
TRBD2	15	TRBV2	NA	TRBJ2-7	CASREFSGSGGEQYF	TGTGCCAGCAGGGAATTTAGCGGGAGTGGAGGCGAGCAGTACTTC
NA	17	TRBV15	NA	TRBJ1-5	CATSRDHGRASGQPQHF	TGTGCCACCAGCAGAGATCATGGGAGGGCTTCAGGTCAGCCCCAGCATTTT
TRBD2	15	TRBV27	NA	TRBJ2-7	CASRGPSGGIYEQYF	TGTGCCAGCAGAGGCCCTAGCGGAGGGATCTACGAGCAGTACTTC
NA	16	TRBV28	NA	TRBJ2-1	CASSFISGQSYNEQFF	TGTGCCAGCAGTTTTATAAGCGGACAGTCCTACAATGAGCAGTTCTTC
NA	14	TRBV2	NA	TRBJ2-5	CASRPPGYQETQYF	TGTGCCAGCAGGCCCCCAGGGTACCAAGAGACCCAGTACTTC
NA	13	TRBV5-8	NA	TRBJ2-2	CASSFDSTGELFF	TGTGCCAGCAGCTTCGACTCCACCGGGGAGCTGTTTTTT
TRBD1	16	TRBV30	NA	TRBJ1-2	CAWSVRPGGQGYGYTF	TGTGCCTGGAGTGTACGTCCAGGGGGGCAAGGGTATGGCTACACCTTC
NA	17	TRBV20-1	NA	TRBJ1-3	CSASRDTGLQSGNTIYF	TGCAGTGCTAGTAGGGATACAGGGTTGCAGTCTGGAAACACCATATATTTT
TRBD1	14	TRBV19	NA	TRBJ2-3	CASSLGQGIDTQYF	TGTGCCAGTAGTCTGGGACAGGGGATAGATACGCAGTATTTT
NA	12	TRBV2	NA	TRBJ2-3	CASRDYTDTQYF	TGTGCCAGCAGGGACTACACAGATACGCAGTATTTT
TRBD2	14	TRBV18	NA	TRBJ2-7	CASSTLAGVGEQYF	TGTGCCAGCTCAACTCTAGCGGGAGTTGGCGAGCAGTACTTC
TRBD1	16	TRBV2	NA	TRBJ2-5	CASSPGAGGGVETQYF	TGTGCCAGCAGCCCTGGGGCAGGGGGCGGTGTGGAGACCCAGTACTTC
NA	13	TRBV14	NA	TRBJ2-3	CASSRSMRDTQYF	TGTGCCAGCAGCCGTAGTATGCGGGATACGCAGTATTTT
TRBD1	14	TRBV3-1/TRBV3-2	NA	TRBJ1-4	CASSRGTEGEKLFF	TGTGCCAGCAGCCGAGGGACAGAGGGGGAAAAACTGTTTTTT
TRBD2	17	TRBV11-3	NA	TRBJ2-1	CASSPPAGGSSYNEQFF	TGTGCCAGCAGCCCTCCGGCGGGGGGGAGCTCCTACAATGAGCAGTTCTTC
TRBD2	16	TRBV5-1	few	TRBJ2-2	CASNPGLAGVSGELFF	TGCGCCAGCAACCCCGGGCTAGCGGGAGTCTCCGGGGAGCTGTTTTTT
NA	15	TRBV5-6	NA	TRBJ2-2	CASSRGGPNTGELFF	TGTGCCAGCAGCCGTGGCGGGCCGAACACCGGGGAGCTGTTTTTT
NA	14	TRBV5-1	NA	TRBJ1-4	CASRIQVSNEKLFF	TGCGCCAGCAGGATACAGGTTTCTAATGAAAAACTGTTTTTT
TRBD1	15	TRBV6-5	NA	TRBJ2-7	CASSYGTGSFYEQYF	TGTGCCAGCAGTTACGGGACAGGGTCTTTCTACGAGCAGTACTTC
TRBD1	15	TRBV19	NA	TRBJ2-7	CASSVTGGQVSEQYF	TGTGCCAGTAGTGTTACAGGGGGCCAAGTCTCCGAGCAGTACTTC
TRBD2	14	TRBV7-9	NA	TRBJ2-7	CASSLLAGGYEQYF	TGTGCCAGCAGCTTACTAGCGGGAGGTTACGAGCAGTACTTC
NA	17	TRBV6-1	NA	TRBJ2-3	CASSARQGGINSDTQYF	TGTGCCAGCAGTGCTCGGCAGGGGGGTATTAATTCGGATACGCAGTATTTT
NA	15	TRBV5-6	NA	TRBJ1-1	CASSLGGKVGTEAFF	TGTGCCAGCAGCTTAGGGGGAAAGGTGGGCACTGAAGCTTTCTTT
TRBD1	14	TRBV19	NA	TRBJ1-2	CASSISGTGDGYTF	TGTGCCAGTAGTATCTCCGGGACAGGAGATGGCTACACCTTC
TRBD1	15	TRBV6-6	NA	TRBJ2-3	CASSLDRVGTDTQYF	TGTGCCAGCAGCTTAGACAGGGTCGGCACAGATACGCAGTATTTT
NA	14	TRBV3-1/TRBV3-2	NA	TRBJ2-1	CASSQGGQGSEQFF	TGTGCCAGCAGCCAAGGTGGGCAGGGGAGTGAGCAGTTCTTC
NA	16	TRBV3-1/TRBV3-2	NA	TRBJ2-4	CASSQGGGGTKNIQYF	TGTGCCAGCAGCCAAGGAGGGGGCGGGACCAAAAACATTCAGTACTTC
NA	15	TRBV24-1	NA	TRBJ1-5	CATGSQGTTNQPQHF	TGTGCCACCGGGTCACAGGGAACGACCAATCAGCCCCAGCATTTT
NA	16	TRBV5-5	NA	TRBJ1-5	CASSALGQLGNQPQHF	TGTGCCAGCAGCGCCCTGGGACAATTGGGCAATCAGCCCCAGCATTTT
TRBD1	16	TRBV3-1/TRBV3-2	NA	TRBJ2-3	CASSREDRASTDTQYF	TGTGCCAGCAGCCGAGAGGACAGGGCTAGCACAGATACGCAGTATTTT
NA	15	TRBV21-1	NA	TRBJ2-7	CASSKGLAGNYEQYF	TGTGCCAGCAGCAAAGGGCTAGCGGGGAACTACGAGCAGTACTTC
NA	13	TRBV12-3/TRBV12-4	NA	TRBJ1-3	CASSQSAANTIYF	TGTGCCAGCAGCCAATCCGCCGCGAACACCATATATTTT
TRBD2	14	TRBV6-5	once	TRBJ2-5	CASSFSGAQETQYF	TGTGCCAGCAGTTTTAGCGGGGCCCAAGAGACCCAGTACTTC
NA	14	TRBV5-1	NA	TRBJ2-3	CASSPGESTDTQYF	TGCGCCAGCAGCCCAGGGGAGAGCACAGATACGCAGTATTTT
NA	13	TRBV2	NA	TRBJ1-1	CASRPRVTGEAFF	TGTGCCAGCAGGCCCCGCGTTACGGGTGAAGCTTTCTTT
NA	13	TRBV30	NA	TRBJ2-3	CAWRSPRTDTQYF	TGTGCCTGGAGGAGTCCCCGCACAGATACGCAGTATTTT
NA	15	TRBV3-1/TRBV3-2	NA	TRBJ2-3	CASSQGWASTDTQYF	TGTGCCAGCAGCCAAGGATGGGCTAGCACAGATACGCAGTATTTT
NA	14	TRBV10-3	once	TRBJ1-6	CAISEGAGNSPLHF	TGTGCCATCAGTGAGGGGGCAGGGAATTCACCCCTCCACTTT
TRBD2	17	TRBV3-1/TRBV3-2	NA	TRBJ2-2	CASSQIIRTSGTGELFF	TGTGCCAGCAGCCAGATCATACGGACTAGCGGCACCGGGGAGCTGTTTTTT
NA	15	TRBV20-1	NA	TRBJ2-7	CSASPDQRAFYEQYF	TGCAGTGCTAGTCCGGACCAGCGGGCATTCTACGAGCAGTACTTC
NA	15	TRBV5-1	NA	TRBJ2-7	CASRQTDRNSYEQYF	TGCGCCAGCAGACAAACTGACAGAAATAGTTACGAGCAGTACTTC
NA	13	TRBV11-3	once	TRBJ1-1	CASSLVAGNEAFF	TGTGCCAGCAGCTTAGTGGCAGGGAATGAAGCTTTCTTT